The 26 T cell receptor beta chains listed next were all sequenced from one sample in a study of Graves' ophthalmopathy and Graves' hyperthyroidism. RNA served as the template for amplifying TCR beta CDR3 regions. An initial RT-PCR round employing HTBI primers preceded a second-round multiplex PCR. TCRdb re-analysed the multiplex PCR reads in MiXCR, keeping a single row per CDR3 protein. The sample has hundreds of thousands of distinct CDR3 sequences, about 41% seen once. Sample: peripheral blood. The source is an adult man with Graves' ophthalmopathy.

The gene calls are TRBV25-1 and TRBJ2-5; 8 bases map to TRBD2. Trimming cost V 6 bases and J 0 bases; bases outside gene matches: 12. The germline CDR1 and CDR2 sequences are MGHDK and SYGVNS. The CDR3 spans 17 residues. The CDR3 sequence: CASSQVLSGGNQETQYF. The CDR3 region has the DNA TGTGCCAGCAGCCAAGTTCTGAGCGGGGGTAACCAAGAGACCCAGTACTTC.

There are many counts of this clonotype. The chain combines TRBV15 with TRBJ1-4, with TRBD1 matching over 9 bases. There are 18 residues in the CDR3. Germline CDR1 LNHNV, CDR2 YYDKDF (reference sequence). V was clipped by 2 bases and J by 6 bases; unmatched bases: 13. The CDR3, as DNA: TGTGCCACCAGCAGACCTAGAGGACAGGGGCAGAACGATGAAAAACTGTTTTTT. It is translated as CATSRPRGQGQNDEKLFF.

This clonotype came up a few times. V gene TRBV6-4 combines with J gene TRBJ1-1; 7 bases are shared with TRBD1. J was trimmed by 3 bases and V by 6 bases; bases with no gene match: 7. Germline lookup yields CDR1 MRHNA and CDR2 SNTAGT. This CDR3 has 14 residues. In DNA, the CDR3 is TGTGCCAGCAGAAAAGACAGGGACTACACTGAAGCTTTCTTT. This codes for CASRKDRDYTEAFF.

Note on this clonotype: A much larger clone is a single base away; this may be a read error. This CDR3 is CSARGQQGNEKLFF. CDR3 bases: TGCAGTGCTAGAGGACAACAGGGCAATGAAAAACTGTTTTTT. J is TRBJ1-4 and V is TRBV29-1, with D possibly TRBD1 on 6 matching bases. Germline CDR1 and CDR2: SQVTM and ANQGSEA. This CDR3 is built from 14 residues.

This clonotype was observed many times. The genes are TRBV19 and TRBJ2-2, with TRBD1 matching 7 bases. V shed 8 bases, J shed 3 bases, and the junction held 9 bases outside the gene matches. CDR3 length: 15 residues. CDR1 is LNHDA, CDR2 SQIVND, per germline (reference sequence). DNA for the CDR3: TGTGCCAGTCGTACAGGGGCGCGGGACACCGGGGAGCTGTTTTTT. Protein sequence: CASRTGARDTGELFF.

Worth noting for this clonotype: Given a much more abundant clone one base away, this may be a read error. The chain has TRBV7-9 and TRBJ2-5; D unclear. Looked up from germline, CDR1 is SEHNR and CDR2 is FQNEAQ (reference sequence). The CDR3 extends over 13 amino acids. CDR3 DNA: TGTGCCAGCAGCCAAGAATCCCGAGAGACCCAGCACTTC. Translating it yields CASSQESRETQHF.

Note on this clonotype: A much larger clone sits a single nucleotide away, making a read error possible. Here the CDR3 DNA reads TGCGGTGCTAGATTTACTAGCGGGCGGGACGAGCAGTACTTC. Protein sequence: CGARFTSGRDEQYF. The chain has TRBV20-1 and TRBJ2-7; TRBD2 agrees at 9 bases. This CDR3 is built from 14 residues. Germline CDR1 is DFQATT and CDR2 is SNEGSKA (reference sequence).

The gene calls are TRBV25-1 and TRBJ1-2; D not resolved. V dropped 2 bases and J dropped 6 bases, with 10 bases sitting between them. Germline CDR1 is MGHDK and CDR2 is SYGVNS. The CDR3 consists of 13 residues. CDR3: CASSELGPHGYTF. The CDR3 DNA reads TGTGCCAGCAGTGAACTCGGGCCCCATGGCTACACCTTC.

Comments on this clonotype: The missing conserved phenylalanine or tryptophan at the end of this CDR3 makes a read error likely. The limits of the CDR3 on the DNA are not certain, so only TCRdb's listed CDR3 is given. This chain connects TRBV10-3 to TRBJ1-4; no check of the table's D call, TRBD1, against the DNA was made. Germline CDR1 ENHRY, CDR2 SYGVKD. The CDR3 is 12 amino acids long, termini counted. The CDR3 sequence: CASSLWQGARFL.

The sample holds many counts of this clonotype. The rearrangement uses TRBV2 and TRBJ1-5; D is unclear. The germline gives CDR1 SNHLY, CDR2 FYNNEI. Between the trimmed V and J ends, which lost 4 bases and 4 bases, there was a span of 8 bases. The CDR3 consists of 13 residues. The CDR3 DNA reads TGTGCCAGCAGTGGGACGGAGAATCAGCCCCAGCATTTT. Translation gives CASSGTENQPQHF.

J is TRBJ1-1 and V is TRBV29-1; no clear D gene. Germline V gene lookup returns CDR1 SQVTM and CDR2 ANQGSEA. The CDR3 contains 12 residues. V lost 8 bases, J lost 5 bases, and 15 bases lay in between. The CDR3 loop is CSLKQPPTEAFF. The CDR3 nucleotides are TGCAGCTTAAAACAGCCACCAACTGAAGCTTTCTTT.

This chain uses TRBV29-1 with TRBJ1-2; 10 bases line up with TRBD1. This CDR3 region has 13 residues. Germline V gene sequence: CDR1 SQVTM, CDR2 ANQGSEA. J gave up 4 bases and V 8 bases, and 7 bases lay outside the gene matches. CDR3 nucleotides: TGCAGCACCGGACAGGGGGGGACCTATGGCTACACCTTC. Its translation is CSTGQGGTYGYTF.

Concerning this clonotype itself: This may come from a read error, since a much larger clone is one base off. This rearrangement joins TRBV2 to TRBJ1-5, with TRBD1 matching 8 bases. Germline CDR1 SNHLY, CDR2 FYNNEI. J lost 7 bases, V lost 4 bases, and 15 bases had no gene match. The CDR3 consists of 17 residues. Here the CDR3 reads CASSAPLGQGGGQPQHF. The CDR3 region has the DNA TGTGCCAGCAGTGCACCCCTCGGACAGGGAGGAGGGCAGCCCCAGCATTTT.

The sample holds many counts of this clonotype. V gene TRBV2 combines with J gene TRBJ2-5, with 11 positions matching TRBD2. Germline values: CDR1 SNHLY, CDR2 FYNNEI. Trimming took 0 bases from V and 4 from J; bases not matched to a gene: 4. The CDR3 is made up of 16 amino acids. DNA for the CDR3: TGTGCCAGCAGTGAAGCCGCACTAGCGGGAGTAGAGACCCAGTACTTC. Translated, it gives CASSEAALAGVETQYF.

The CDR3 nucleotides read TGTGCCTGGAGTGTCGGGGCTGAAGCTTTCTTT. Its protein is CAWSVGAEAFF. The chain uses TRBV30 and TRBJ1-1; D call uncertain. The CDR3 length is 11 residues. Trimming removed 0 bases from V and 6 bases from J, with 5 bases in between. Germline CDR1 GTSNPN, CDR2 SVGIG (reference sequence). The whole variable domain, filled in from reference TRBV30 and TRBJ1-1, reads SQTIHQWPATLVQPVGSPLSLECTVEGTSNPNLYWYRQAAGRGLQLLFYSVGIGQISSEVPQNLSASRPQDRQFILSSKKLLLSDSGFYLCAWSVGAEAFFGQGTRLTVV.

The chain is built from TRBV27 and TRBJ1-6, with TRBD1 identical over 8 bases. Germline V gene lookup returns CDR1 MNHEY and CDR2 SMNVEV (reference sequence). This CDR3 has 15 residues. The V segment lost 6 bases and the J segment 5 bases; nucleotides outside the gene matches: 6. The CDR3 bases are TGTGCCAGCAGCACAGGGGGGGGGGATAATTCACCCCTCCACTTT. Translation gives CASSTGGGDNSPLHF.

The chain recombines TRBV15 with TRBJ2-1; 8 nucleotides match TRBD2. Germline CDR1 LNHNV, CDR2 YYDKDF (reference sequence). V dropped 0 bases and J dropped 0; count of bases not matched to a gene: 1. CDR3 length: 16 amino acids. CDR3 sequence: CATSRDSGGSYNEQFF. CDR3 coding DNA: TGTGCCACCAGCAGAGACAGCGGGGGCTCCTACAATGAGCAGTTCTTC.

This clonotype has at least ten counts. The chain combines TRBV15 with TRBJ2-7, with D uncertain. The germline gives CDR1 LNHNV, CDR2 YYDKDF (reference sequence). CDR3 size: 14 residues. V was shortened by 0 bases and J by 3 bases, with 9 bases between the two germline ends. The DNA for the CDR3 is TGTGCCACCAGCAGAGATTACAGCGTCTACGAGCAGTACTTC. Its translation is CATSRDYSVYEQYF.

This clonotype was counted ten times or more. This chain uses TRBV4-2 with TRBJ2-5, with 9 nucleotides matching TRBD2. The germline gives CDR1 LGHNA, CDR2 YNFKEQ. With V trimmed by 2 bases and J by 1 base, 8 bases remained unmatched. The CDR3 sequence is 17 residues long. CDR3: CASSQPLAGSPQETQYF. Written as DNA, the CDR3 is TGTGCCAGCAGCCAACCACTAGCGGGCTCCCCCCAAGAGACCCAGTACTTC.

The J gene is TRBJ1-4, the V gene TRBV27; weak D call: TRBD1 (5 bases). Between the trimmed V and J ends, which lost 2 bases and 3 bases, there was a span of 10 bases. In germline, CDR1 is MNHEY, CDR2 SMNVEV (reference sequence). The CDR3 extends over 15 amino acids. In DNA form, the CDR3 reads TGTGCCAGCAGTTTAAATCAGGGACCTAATGAAAAACTGTTTTTT. Protein: CASSLNQGPNEKLFF.

This sequence joins TRBV20-1 and TRBJ2-5; 8 nucleotides agree with TRBD1. The CDR3 is 14 residues long. Trimming cost V 6 bases and J 0 bases; bases outside gene matches: 6. Germline values: CDR1 DFQATT, CDR2 SNEGSKA (reference sequence). The CDR3 DNA reads as TGCAGTGCCACAGGACAGGGCGACCAAGAGACCCAGTACTTC. It specifies CSATGQGDQETQYF.

This clonotype was counted many times. This chain links TRBV7-2 with TRBJ1-2, with 8 positions matching TRBD1. J lost 1 base, V lost 0 bases, and 7 bases had no gene match. The CDR3 is made up of 17 amino acids. Germline assignment: CDR1 SGHTA and CDR2 FQGNSA. The CDR3 reads CASSLARQGARNYGYTF. The CDR3 region has the DNA TGTGCCAGCAGCTTAGCGAGGCAGGGGGCGCGTAACTATGGCTACACCTTC.

This clonotype has at least ten counts. The chain joins TRBV10-3 to TRBJ2-2; no clear D gene. The CDR3 is made up of 14 amino acids. V lost 11 bases and J lost 0, with 13 bases in between. From germline, CDR1 is ENHRY and CDR2 SYGVKD. CDR3 amino acids: CAASSTSNTGELFF. CDR3 sequence (DNA): TGTGCCGCGAGTAGCACCTCGAACACCGGGGAGCTGTTTTTT.

The rearrangement links TRBV15 to TRBJ1-6; tentative D call: TRBD1 (5 bases). The CDR3 has 15 residues. Germline assignment: CDR1 LNHNV and CDR2 YYDKDF (reference sequence). V dropped 2 bases and J dropped 9 bases, with 14 bases sitting between them. The CDR3 spells CATSRTGALGSPLHF. CDR3 nucleotide sequence: TGTGCCACCAGCAGAACCGGGGCTCTGGGTTCACCCCTCCACTTT. The full variable domain, in which reference TRBV15 and TRBJ1-6 provide the parts outside the CDR3, is DAMVIQNPRYQVTQFGKPVTLSCSQTLNHNVMYWYQQKSSQAPKLLFHYYDKDFNNEADTPDNFQSRRPNTSFCFLDIRSPGLGDTAMYLCATSRTGALGSPLHFGNGTRLTVT.

This clonotype was counted many times. The rearrangement joins TRBV7-9 to TRBJ1-2; 7 bases map to TRBD1. The CDR3 totals 15 residues. After removal of 5 bases from V and 6 bases from J, the junction contained 12 bases not matched to a gene. Germline CDR1 SEHNR, CDR2 FQNEAQ (reference sequence). The CDR3 DNA sequence: TGTGCCAGCAGCCACGTCGACAGGGAGATGCATGGCTACACCTTC. Translating gives CASSHVDREMHGYTF.

This rearrangement joins TRBV2 to TRBJ2-5; possible D gene TRBD1, 5 bases. Trimming left V 6 bases short and J 5 bases short, with 16 bases between. The CDR3 is made up of 14 amino acids. CDR1 and CDR2 (germline): SNHLY, FYNNEI. In nucleotides, the CDR3 is TGTGCCAGCAGCAGATCAGGGTCCAGGGAGACCCAGTACTTC. Amino acid sequence: CASSRSGSRETQYF.